The entry below describes one TCR beta chain. No antigen is known for it. Ipilimumab-mediated CTLA-4 blockade plus focal radiation was given to patients having chemo-refractory metastatic non-small-cell lung cancer. The sample is drawn from a study of radiotherapy plus CTLA-4 blockade in lung cancer. In the study overall: Patients showed objective responses in about 20% of cases and disease control in roughly 31%. Overall study results and limits: According to reports, early shifts in blood T cell clones, alongside interferon-beta, forecast response most accurately. Researchers report tumor-derived TCR clones expanding in blood after radiotherapy plus ipilimumab.

Germline values: CDR1 SGHTA, CDR2 FQGTGA. The V end was cut by 6 bases, the J end by 0 bases, with 13 bases between. The CDR3 runs to 15 residues. TCRdb's table, derived via immunoSEQ multiplex PCR, lists solely in-frame clones and lacks some. The sample holds 100,000 to 150,000 clones, about 77% seen once. The sample here was peripheral blood, taken from a patient treated with radiotherapy plus ipilimumab. This chain uses TRBV7-3 with TRBJ2-3; weak D call: TRBD2 (5 bases). This clonotype was obtained from a human donor with non-small cell lung cancer who had a partial response to radiotherapy plus ipilimumab. The CDR3 loop is CASSLAGLSTDTQYF. CDR3 nucleotides: TGTGCCAGCAGTCTTGCGGGCCTTAGCACAGATACGCAGTATTTT.